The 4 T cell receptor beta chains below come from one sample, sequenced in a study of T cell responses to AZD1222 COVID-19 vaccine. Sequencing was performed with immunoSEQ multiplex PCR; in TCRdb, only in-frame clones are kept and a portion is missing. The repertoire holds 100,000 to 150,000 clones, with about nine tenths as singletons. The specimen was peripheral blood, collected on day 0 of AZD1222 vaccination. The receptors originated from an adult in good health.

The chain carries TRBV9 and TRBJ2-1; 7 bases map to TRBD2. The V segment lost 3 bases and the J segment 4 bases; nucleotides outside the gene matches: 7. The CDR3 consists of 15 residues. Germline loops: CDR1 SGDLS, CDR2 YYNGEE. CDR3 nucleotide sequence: TGTGCCAGCAGCGCCCAACCCGGGGGGTACAATGAGCAGTTCTTC. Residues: CASSAQPGGYNEQFF.

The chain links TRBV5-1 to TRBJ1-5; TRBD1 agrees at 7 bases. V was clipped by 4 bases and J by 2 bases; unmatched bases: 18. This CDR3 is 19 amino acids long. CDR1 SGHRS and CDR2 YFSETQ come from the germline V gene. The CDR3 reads CASSHRTGGLADGNQPQHF. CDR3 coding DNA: TGCGCCAGCAGCCACAGGACAGGAGGACTAGCTGACGGCAATCAGCCCCAGCATTTT.

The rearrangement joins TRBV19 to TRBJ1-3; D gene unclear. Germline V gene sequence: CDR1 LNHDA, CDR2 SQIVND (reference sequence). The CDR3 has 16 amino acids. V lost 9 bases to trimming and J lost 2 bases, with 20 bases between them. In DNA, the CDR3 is TGTGCCAGAGGGTGTTCTGGCCCGCGCGCTGGAAACACCATATATTTT. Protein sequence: CARGCSGPRAGNTIYF.

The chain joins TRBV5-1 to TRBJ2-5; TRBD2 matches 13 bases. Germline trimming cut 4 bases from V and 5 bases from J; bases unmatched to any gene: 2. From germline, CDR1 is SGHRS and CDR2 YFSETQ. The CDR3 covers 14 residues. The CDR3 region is CASSGLAGVETQYF. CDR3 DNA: TGCGCCAGCAGCGGACTAGCGGGAGTGGAGACCCAGTACTTC.